Below, 30 T cell receptor beta chains from the same sample are listed, as sequenced in a study of Ad26.COV2.S vaccination and SARS-CoV-2 variants. Profiled with immunoSEQ multiplex PCR; TCRdb holds only in-frame clones, not every one. The sample includes about 480,000 clones, approximately 88% of them seen just once. The treatment is: roughly 19 received Ad26.COV2.S at low or high dose, single or two shots; 5 received placebo; per-sample allocation not given. Material that was analyzed had been drawn on day 63 after the first vaccine or placebo injection. This specimen was peripheral blood, taken in a trial of Ad26.COV2.S vaccine versus placebo. All receptors come from a person aged 18-65 years who received the Ad26.COV2.S COVID-19 vaccine or a placebo.

This clone was counted once. This chain connects TRBV2 to TRBJ2-3; 12 nucleotides match TRBD2. The CDR3 is made up of 15 amino acids. Germline V gene lookup returns CDR1 SNHLY and CDR2 FYNNEI. J was trimmed by 8 bases and V by 1 base; bases with no gene match: 4. The CDR3 region is CASSEGTSGIVTQYF. Here the CDR3 DNA reads TGTGCCAGCAGTGAAGGGACTAGCGGGATAGTTACGCAGTATTTT.

The chain carries TRBV27 and TRBJ2-7; either TRBD1 or TRBD2 may supply D (5 bases each). Per germline, CDR1 MNHEY and CDR2 SMNVEV (reference sequence). This CDR3 is built from 14 residues. With 2 bases removed from V and 4 bases from J, the gap between germline ends came to 12 bases. Written as DNA, the CDR3 is TGTGCCAGCAGTTTAGACGGGGCCGAGTACGAGCAGTACTTC. It specifies CASSLDGAEYEQYF.

The chain uses TRBV10-3 and TRBJ1-4, with 7 nucleotides matching TRBD1. This CDR3 is built from 13 residues. The junction had 3 bases not matched to a gene; V was cut back by 4 bases and J by 7 bases. Germline CDR1 is ENHRY and CDR2 is SYGVKD. The CDR3 loop reads CAISGRGREKLFF. The CDR3 DNA sequence: TGTGCCATCAGTGGAAGGGGGCGTGAAAAACTGTTTTTT.

The V and J genes are TRBV12-3 or TRBV12-4 and TRBJ2-7; 7 positions match TRBD2. Unmatched junction bases numbered 2, after V lost 6 bases and J lost 3 bases. The CDR3 sequence is 12 residues long. This CDR3 reads CASSPSGYEQYF. CDR3 coding DNA: TGTGCCAGCAGCCCTAGCGGCTACGAGCAGTACTTC.

CDR3 amino acids: CASSLFLYNEQFF. The CDR3 bases are TGTGCCAGCAGCTTATTTCTATACAATGAGCAGTTCTTC. The chain carries TRBV13 and TRBJ2-1; D is ambiguous. Germline V gene sequence: CDR1 PRHDT, CDR2 FYEKMQ (reference sequence). The ends were cut back, 2 bases at V and 4 bases at J, with 6 bases in the middle. The CDR3 is 13 residues long.

This chain uses TRBV7-8 with TRBJ2-2, with 7 positions matching TRBD2. This CDR3 is 15 amino acids long. The germline gives CDR1 SGHVS, CDR2 FQNEAQ. The trim removed 1 base at V and 7 bases at J, leaving 6 bases unmatched. CDR3 region: CASSLEAGAGGELFF. CDR3 DNA sequence: TGTGCCAGCAGCTTAGAGGCGGGAGCGGGCGGGGAGCTGTTTTTT.

This clone was found a few times. The rearrangement uses TRBV2 and TRBJ2-2, with D tentatively TRBD2 (5 bases). The CDR3 has 16 residues. Germline CDR1 reads SNHLY; CDR2 reads FYNNEI. The V gene lost 7 bases and the J gene lost 5 bases, with 20 bases spanning the gap. This CDR3 reads CASTSGSARGTGELFF. DNA for the CDR3: TGTGCCAGCACCTCCGGAAGCGCCCGCGGGACCGGGGAGCTGTTTTTT.

The chain is built from TRBV12-3 or TRBV12-4 and TRBJ1-5; D is unclear. The CDR3 spans 12 residues. The V and J ends lost 5 bases and 9 bases respectively, with 11 bases between them. Here the CDR3 DNA reads TGTGCCAGCAGTGCGGAGGGAGGGCCCCAGCATTTT. This codes for CASSAEGGPQHF.

The chain carries TRBV19 and TRBJ2-7; 9 bases align to TRBD2. V lost 6 bases and J lost 4; bases outside the gene matches: 16. This CDR3 comprises 17 residues. From germline, CDR1 is LNHDA and CDR2 SQIVND (reference sequence). The CDR3 nucleotides are TGTGCCAGTAGCGGCCTACACCAGGCGGGAGGGAAGTACGAGCAGTACTTC. Its translation: CASSGLHQAGGKYEQYF. Drawing the rest from reference TRBV19 and TRBJ2-7, the complete variable domain is DGGITQSPKYLFRKEGQNVTLSCEQNLNHDAMYWYRQDPGQGLRLIYYSQIVNDFQKGDIAEGYSVSREKKESFPLTVTSAQKNPTAFYLCASSGLHQAGGKYEQYFGPGTRLTVT.

The rearrangement links TRBV7-9 to TRBJ1-2, with 8 bases matching TRBD1. The CDR3 spans 17 residues. In germline, CDR1 is SEHNR, CDR2 FQNEAQ (reference sequence). V lost 2 bases and J lost 6; bases outside the gene matches: 14. CDR3 loop: CASSLRGTGRDRDGYTF. The CDR3 DNA reads TGTGCCAGCAGCTTAAGAGGGACAGGCCGCGATAGGGATGGCTACACCTTC. Drawing the rest from reference TRBV7-9 and TRBJ1-2, the complete variable domain is DTGVSQNPRHKITKRGQNVTFRCDPISEHNRLYWYRQTLGQGPEFLTYFQNEAQLEKSRLLSDRFSAERPKGSFSTLEIQRTEQGDSAMYLCASSLRGTGRDRDGYTFGSGTRLTVV.

The rearrangement uses TRBV28 and TRBJ1-2; D gene uncertain. The germline V gene has CDR1 MDHEN and CDR2 SYDVKM. V was cut by 8 bases and J by 0 bases, with 4 bases left in between. The CDR3 has 11 amino acids. In DNA, the CDR3 is TGTGCCAGCCTCGCTAACTATGGCTACACCTTC. This encodes CASLANYGYTF.

Concerning this clone: Relative to the germline gene, one junction end is altered; a read error may explain this. This rearrangement joins TRBV7-2 to TRBJ2-1, with no clear D. This CDR3 has 12 residues. CDR1 and CDR2 (germline): SGHTA, FQGNSA. The CDR3: CASSPTGWAAVF. CDR3 bases: TGTGCCAGCAGCCCCACGGGCTGGGCGGCGGTCTTC.

The J gene is TRBJ1-3, the V gene TRBV5-1, with TRBD1 identical over 7 bases. Germline CDR1 is SGHRS and CDR2 is YFSETQ. Trimming removed 4 bases from V and 2 bases from J; junction bases left unmatched: 6. The CDR3 is 15 residues long. The CDR3 DNA reads TGCGCCAGCAGCCAGGGACAGAACACTGGAAACACCATATATTTT. It is translated as CASSQGQNTGNTIYF.

The rearrangement joins TRBV29-1 to TRBJ2-2; 7 nucleotides align to TRBD2. V lost 6 bases and J lost 0; bases outside the gene matches: 7. Germline V gives CDR1 SQVTM, CDR2 ANQGSEA. The CDR3 length is 15 residues. The CDR3 reads CSVRLANSNTGELFF. The CDR3 region has the DNA TGCAGCGTCAGACTAGCTAATTCGAACACCGGGGAGCTGTTTTTT.

The chain combines TRBV5-1 with TRBJ1-4; no definite D call. From germline, CDR1 is SGHRS and CDR2 YFSETQ. The ends were cut back, 5 bases at V and 0 bases at J, with 5 bases in the middle. The CDR3 has 13 amino acids. DNA for the CDR3: TGCGCCAGCAGTGAGGCAACTAATGAAAAACTGTTTTTT. Residues: CASSEATNEKLFF. The full variable domain, its missing parts supplied by reference TRBV5-1 and TRBJ1-4, is KAGVTQTPRYLIKTRGQQVTLSCSPISGHRSVSWYQQTPGQGLQFLFEYFSETQRNKGNFPGRFSGRQFSNSRSEMNVSTLELGDSALYLCASSEATNEKLFFGSGTQLSVL.

The CDR3 reads CAWSRTDSYNEQFF. CDR3 DNA sequence: TGTGCCTGGAGCCGGACGGACTCCTACAATGAGCAGTTCTTC. This rearrangement joins TRBV30 to TRBJ2-1; D uncertain. With 3 bases removed from V and 0 bases from J, the gap between germline ends came to 9 bases. From germline, CDR1 is GTSNPN and CDR2 SVGIG (reference sequence). This CDR3 spans 14 amino acids.

The genes are TRBV11-2 and TRBJ1-3, with D possibly matching TRBD1 (5 bases). The CDR3 is 16 amino acids. Trimming shortened V by 5 bases and J by 0 bases, and 14 bases separated the two germline ends. The germline V gene has CDR1 SGHAT and CDR2 FQNNGV. This CDR3 reads CASSQWGGTSGNTIYF. The DNA of the CDR3 is TGTGCCAGCAGCCAATGGGGCGGGACCTCTGGAAACACCATATATTTT. Together with reference TRBV11-2 and TRBJ1-3, the CDR3 gives the full variable domain: EAGVAQSPRYKIIEKRQSVAFWCNPISGHATLYWYQQILGQGPKLLIQFQNNGVVDDSQLPKDRFSAERLKGVDSTLKIQPAKLEDSAVYLCASSQWGGTSGNTIYFGEGSWLTVV.

This chain links TRBV7-2 with TRBJ2-3; 8 positions match TRBD1. The CDR3 spans 15 residues. The V gene end was trimmed by 1 base and the J gene end by 6 bases; junction bases not matched to a gene: 6. Per germline, CDR1 SGHTA and CDR2 FQGNSA. CDR3 protein: CASSLGQGRGDTQYF. The CDR3 DNA reads TGTGCCAGCAGCTTAGGACAGGGGAGAGGGGATACGCAGTATTTT.

The chain links TRBV30 to TRBJ1-3; D not certain. V lost 6 bases to trimming and J lost 4 bases, with 7 bases between them. The germline CDR1 and CDR2 sequences are GTSNPN and SVGIG (reference sequence). This CDR3 is built from 11 residues. DNA for the CDR3: TGTGCCTGTGATGGGGGAAACACCATATATTTT. It translates to CACDGGNTIYF.

The table lists this clone with a few counts. The V and J genes are TRBV7-9 and TRBJ1-1; 7 bases are a match to TRBD1. This CDR3 is 16 amino acids long. In germline, CDR1 is SEHNR, CDR2 FQNEAQ (reference sequence). V shed 4 bases and J 1 base; nucleotides not matched to a gene: 9. CDR3 sequence: CASSSGGQPTNTEAFF. Written as DNA, the CDR3 is TGTGCCAGCAGCTCAGGGGGACAACCTACGAACACTGAAGCTTTCTTT.

The chain recombines TRBV4-1 with TRBJ2-1, with 11 bases that match TRBD1. This CDR3 is built from 16 residues. Germline loops: CDR1 MGHRA, CDR2 YSYEKL. Trimming took 4 bases from V and 9 from J; bases not matched to a gene: 11. The CDR3 loop reads CASSPRTGGLAGEQFF. The CDR3 DNA follows: TGCGCCAGCAGCCCGCGGACAGGGGGCTTAGCGGGTGAGCAGTTCTTC.

The sample holds a few counts of this clone. The chain carries TRBV28 and TRBJ1-5; D is unresolved. Germline CDR1 is MDHEN and CDR2 is SYDVKM. V was pared by 4 bases and J by 6 bases, with 7 bases between. This CDR3 region has 12 residues. The CDR3 nucleotides read TGTGCCAGCAGTTCTAATATTCAGCCCCAGCATTTT. Its translation: CASSSNIQPQHF.

CDR3 nucleotide sequence: TGTGCCATCAGTGCGGGGGACAGGGGGACACCCCTCCACTTT. Its protein is CAISAGDRGTPLHF. The chain carries TRBV10-3 and TRBJ1-6, with 11 bases fitting TRBD1. Trimming took 4 bases from V and 11 from J; bases not matched to a gene: 4. The germline gives CDR1 ENHRY, CDR2 SYGVKD. The CDR3 loop spans 14 amino acids.

This chain joins TRBV29-1 and TRBJ2-3; 9 bases fit TRBD2. CDR1 is SQVTM, CDR2 ANQGSEA, per germline. This CDR3 contains 14 residues. V shed 7 bases, J shed 4 bases, and the junction held 9 bases outside the gene matches. The CDR3 here is CSACSGSRPDTQYF. DNA for the CDR3: TGCAGCGCCTGTAGCGGGAGCCGGCCAGATACGCAGTATTTT.

The chain has TRBV7-9 and TRBJ1-2; TRBD1 matches at 10 bases. V shed 5 bases, J shed 3 bases, and the junction held 9 bases outside the gene matches. This CDR3 is built from 16 residues. Germline-derived CDR1 and CDR2 are SEHNR and FQNEAQ (reference sequence). CDR3 sequence (DNA): TGTGCCAGCAGCGAGGGACAGGGGAGGGATGACTATGGCTACACCTTC. This encodes CASSEGQGRDDYGYTF.

This clone was recorded a few times. The chain employs TRBV6-2 or TRBV6-3 and TRBJ1-5; D ambiguous. V shed 5 bases and J shed 4 bases, with 18 bases lying between them. Germline V lookup: CDR1 MNHEY, CDR2 SVGEGT. The CDR3 totals 16 residues. The CDR3 DNA sequence: TGTGCCAGCAGTAACCCTACCAGGATTAGGAATCAGCCCCAGCATTTT. Translation: CASSNPTRIRNQPQHF.

In this sample, this clone turned up once. The gene calls are TRBV4-2 and TRBJ1-2; tentative D call: TRBD1 (6 bases). The CDR3 is 15 amino acids. V lost 0 bases, J lost 8 bases, and 16 bases lay in between. Germline-derived CDR1 and CDR2 are LGHNA and YNFKEQ. CDR3 nucleotides: TGTGCCAGCAGCCAAGATCTGAGAGGGGGGTCGGGCTACACCTTC. Translating it yields CASSQDLRGGSGYTF.

This clone was picked up a small number of times. This chain joins TRBV5-1 and TRBJ2-2; D unresolved. CDR1 is SGHRS and CDR2 is YFSETQ in the germline V gene. The CDR3 extends over 14 amino acids. V was trimmed by 0 bases and J by 6 bases, leaving 9 bases between them. The CDR3 sequence is CASSLERVPGELFF. CDR3 nucleotides: TGCGCCAGCAGCTTGGAAAGGGTGCCCGGGGAGCTGTTTTTT.

The genes are TRBV20-1 and TRBJ1-4; possibly TRBD1 for D (6 bases). The germline V gene encodes CDR1 DFQATT and CDR2 SNEGSKA (reference sequence). With 4 bases removed from V and 8 bases from J, the gap between germline ends came to 8 bases. There are 11 residues in the CDR3. CDR3 in DNA: TGCAGTGCTATCGACAGGGAAAAACTGTTTTTT. Its protein is CSAIDREKLFF.

This clone was seen a handful of times. This chain uses TRBV19 with TRBJ1-5; unclear D gene. Germline V gives CDR1 LNHDA, CDR2 SQIVND (reference sequence). Between the trimmed V and J ends, which lost 7 bases and 5 bases, there was a span of 15 bases. The CDR3 totals 14 residues. CDR3: CASMDRFLDQPQHF. The CDR3 DNA reads as TGTGCCAGTATGGACCGATTTTTGGATCAGCCCCAGCATTTT.